The rows below give T cell receptor beta chains drawn from one sample of a study of CD8+CD57+ T cells in acquired aplastic anemia. TCRdb used MiXCR to reprocess the reads, holding one entry per CDR3 protein. The data contain just over 450,000 distinct CDR3 sequences, about a third of them seen just once; the ten biggest clones take up around 0.82%. The source material was sorted CD4+, CD8+, or CD8+CD57+ T cells (not recorded which) from PBMCs. The source of these receptors is a human donor with aplastic anemia. The CDR3 runs from the conserved cysteine through the conserved F or W.

TRBJ2-7 TRBV14 CASSQALGTGPYEQYF
TRBJ2-1 TRBV12-3/TRBV12-4 CASSLTGLENEQFF
TRBJ2-7 TRBV20-1 CSPPRSYEQYF
TRBJ2-2 TRBV24-1 CATGWGFTGELFF
TRBJ2-2 TRBV6-9 CASSLRGWGTGELFF
TRBJ2-7 TRBV10-2 CASSSSTLTYEQYF
TRBJ2-2 TRBV20-1 CSTRPPGQGIGNTGELFF
TRBJ2-4 TRBV10-3 CAINDTGEAKNIQYF
TRBJ2-6 TRBV9 CASSPGLAGSSGANVLTF
TRBJ1-2 TRBV15 CATSRAGQAANYGYTF
TRBJ2-7 TRBV10-3 CAITLSETGVPYEQYF
TRBJ2-3 TRBV6-1 CASSRGTGSRTDTQYF
TRBJ1-2 TRBV19 CASRGTGTYGYTF
TRBJ1-6 TRBV29-1 CSVGQGGYNSPLHF
TRBJ1-2 TRBV10-2 CASRLAGFNGYTF
TRBJ2-7 TRBV2 CASSDPLAGRLLGSYEQYF
TRBJ2-5 TRBV2 CASKSSGTAEETQYF
TRBJ2-1 TRBV11-2 CASSLLGGLAGVEQFF
TRBJ2-3 TRBV20-1 CSAAGTGTSTDTQYF
TRBJ1-1 TRBV19 CASSIGGEAFF
TRBJ1-5 TRBV10-3 CAISPGQVNQPQHF
TRBJ1-5 TRBV19 CASSERQTNNQPQHF
TRBJ1-1 TRBV7-7 CASSPGTEFEAFF
TRBJ2-7 TRBV20-1 CSARGRLASSYEQYF
TRBJ1-2 TRBV5-1 CASSANSGTNLPGDGYTF
TRBJ1-1 TRBV12-3/TRBV12-4 CASSLAYAGRAFF
TRBJ2-2 TRBV29-1 CSVAQVPNTGELFF
TRBJ1-3 TRBV10-3 CAIKPSRGGNTIYF
TRBJ2-3 TRBV20-1 CSARTTDTQYF
TRBJ1-2 TRBV29-1 CSVGFDVSTNYGYTF
TRBJ1-2 TRBV11-1 CASSPPSPKQAFYGYTF
TRBJ2-6 TRBV12-3/TRBV12-4 CASSYARQRILGANVLTF
TRBJ1-2 TRBV20-1 CSAHTKNYGYTF
TRBJ1-2 TRBV20-1 CSARDRGGYTF
TRBJ2-3 TRBV7-8 CASSPWGGTGADTQYF
TRBJ1-5 TRBV20-1 CSARGGTGGNQPQHF
TRBJ1-6 TRBV5-4 CASSLRTGYF
TRBJ1-2 TRBV19 CASSMTSGGGGYTF
TRBJ2-1 TRBV25-1 CASSTRRANEQFF
TRBJ1-4 TRBV14 CASSQRTGVNEKLFF
TRBJ2-7 TRBV20-1 CSARERGGAREQYF
TRBJ2-7 TRBV7-8 CASSLDLVFSYERYF
TRBJ2-7 TRBV2 CASRKTGDGYEQYF
TRBJ1-2 TRBV27 CASRGRGWGGYTF
TRBJ2-7 TRBV5-1 CASSARAGVANEQYF
TRBJ1-5 TRBV9 CASSVVGGDTNQPQHF
TRBJ2-7 TRBV2 CASSSLAGGFEQYF
TRBJ2-7 TRBV10-1 CARGTSGVQSSYEQYF
TRBJ1-6 TRBV7-3 CASSLDRRASPLHF
TRBJ1-2 TRBV15 CATSSEPGQKGEGYTF
TRBJ2-1 TRBV19 CASSIAENEQFF
TRBJ1-1 TRBV20-1 CSARRQLKTEAFF
TRBJ2-5 TRBV19 CASSITGSQETQYF